This TCR beta chain was profiled in a study of blood T cell repertoires in COVID-19. Study-level background: Sites in the United States, Italy and Spain provided acute and convalescent COVID-19 samples. Nucleic acid was either cDNA or gDNA, and it came from T cells, B-cell-depleted T cells, or PBMCs.

The CDR3 consists of 13 residues. The V segment lost 3 bases and the J segment 8 bases; nucleotides outside the gene matches: 7. From germline, CDR1 is SGHNT and CDR2 YYREEE (reference sequence). Per the study methods: Amplified reference gene primers provided the basis for estimating nucleated cell counts. The assay was immunoSEQ multiplex PCR, and TCRdb's table has in-frame clones only and misses some. V and J calls and clone size are copied from that table; D and trimming were computed from the DNA. This table holds about 160,000 clones, 90% to 95% found once. The V call is TRBV5-4, the J call TRBJ1-1; 7 nucleotides match TRBD1. The sample was peripheral blood. This receptor was identified in a woman in her fifties or sixties with acute or convalescent COVID-19. As DNA, the CDR3 is TGTGCCAGCAGCTACGGAGGGGGCAGGGAAGCTTTCTTT. This encodes CASSYGGGREAFF.